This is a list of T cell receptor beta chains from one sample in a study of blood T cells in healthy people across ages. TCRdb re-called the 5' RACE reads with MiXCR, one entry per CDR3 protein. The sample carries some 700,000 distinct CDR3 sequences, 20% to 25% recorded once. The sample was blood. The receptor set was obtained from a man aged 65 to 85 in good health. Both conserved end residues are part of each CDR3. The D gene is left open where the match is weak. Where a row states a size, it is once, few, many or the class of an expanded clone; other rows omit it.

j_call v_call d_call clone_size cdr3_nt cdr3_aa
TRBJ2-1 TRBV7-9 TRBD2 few TGTGCCAGCAGCTTTGGACTAGCGGGGATTTACAATGAGCAGTTCTTC CASSFGLAGIYNEQFF
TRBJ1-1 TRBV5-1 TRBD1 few TGCGTCAGCAAAACGGACCCAGGGGGCGAAACTGAAGCTTTCTTT CVSKTDPGGETEAFF
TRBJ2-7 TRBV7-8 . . TGTGCCAGCAGCAACAGGGACGAGCAGTACTTC CASSNRDEQYF
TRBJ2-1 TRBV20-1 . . TGCAGTGCTAGCGGGGACTGGCAACAAAACAATGAGCAGTTCTTC CSASGDWQQNNEQFF
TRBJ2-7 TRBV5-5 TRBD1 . TGTGCCAGCAGCTTAAAGGGACAGGGCCCCTACGAGCAGTACTTC CASSLKGQGPYEQYF
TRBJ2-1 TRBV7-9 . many TGTGCCAGCAGCTTACCTCGCCTAGCCGGAGAAGATGGTGAGCAGTTCTTC CASSLPRLAGEDGEQFF
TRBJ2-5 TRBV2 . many TGTGCCGTCCAGATATTCGAGACCCAGTACTTC CAVQIFETQYF
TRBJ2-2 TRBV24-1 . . TGTGCCACCAGTGATTTGGAATTGAACACCGGGGAGCTGTTTTTT CATSDLELNTGELFF
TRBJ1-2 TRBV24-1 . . TGTGCCACCAGTGAGGGGGCGCGACGCTACACCTTC CATSEGARRYTF
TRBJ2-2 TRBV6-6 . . TGTGCCAGCACGGCCCCTTCGGACACCGGGGAGCTGTTTTTT CASTAPSDTGELFF
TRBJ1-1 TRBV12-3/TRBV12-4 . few TGTGCCAGCAGTTTTACGTCCCACAGTACCACTGAAGCTTTCTTT CASSFTSHSTTEAFF
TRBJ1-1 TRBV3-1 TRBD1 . TGTGCCAGCAGCCAATTCGGGACAGGGAACACTGAAGCTTTCTTT CASSQFGTGNTEAFF
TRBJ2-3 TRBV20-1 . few TGCAGTGCTAGCGGGAGCGGCACAGATACGCAGTATTTT CSASGSGTDTQYF
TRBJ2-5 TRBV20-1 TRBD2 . TGCAGTGCTAGATCCGCTACTAGCGGGGAAGAGACCCAGTACTTC CSARSATSGEETQYF
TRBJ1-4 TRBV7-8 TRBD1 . TGTGCCAGCAGCTTAGTTACCCAGGGGGGCACGAAACTGTTTTTT CASSLVTQGGTKLFF
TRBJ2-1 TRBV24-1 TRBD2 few TGTGCCACCAGTGATTTGGGCTCTAGCGGGAGAGGGGATGAGCAGTTCTTC CATSDLGSSGRGDEQFF
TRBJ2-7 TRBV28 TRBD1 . TGTGCCAGCAGTTTAGAGGGGACAGCGGCCTACGAGCAGTACTTC CASSLEGTAAYEQYF
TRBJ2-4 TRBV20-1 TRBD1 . TGCAGTGCTACCGGGACAGCGCTAGCCAAAAACATTCAGTACTTC CSATGTALAKNIQYF
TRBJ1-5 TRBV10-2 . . TGCGCCAGCAGTGAGTCGACCGGGAGTAATCAGCCCCAGCATTTT CASSESTGSNQPQHF
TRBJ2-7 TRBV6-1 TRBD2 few TGTGCCAGCAGCGAAGGGACTACCTACGAGCAGTACTTC CASSEGTTYEQYF
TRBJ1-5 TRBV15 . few TGTGCCACCAGCAGAGCCTCGATATACAATCAGCCCCAGCATTTT CATSRASIYNQPQHF
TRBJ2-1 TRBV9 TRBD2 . TGTGCCAGCAGCAAACTAGCGGGGGGTTCACACGAGCAGTTCTTC CASSKLAGGSHEQFF
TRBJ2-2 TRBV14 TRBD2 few TGTGCCAGCAGCCAAGGTCGGACTAGCGGTGGGGAGCTGTTTTTT CASSQGRTSGGELFF
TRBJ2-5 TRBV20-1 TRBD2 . TGCAGTGCTAGGCGGGAGAACGTAGAGACCCAGTACTTC CSARRENVETQYF
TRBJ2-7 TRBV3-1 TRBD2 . TGTGCCAGCAGCCTCAGCGGGAGCACCTACGAGCAGTACTTC CASSLSGSTYEQYF
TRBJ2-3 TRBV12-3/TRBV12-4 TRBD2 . TGTGCCAGACCTGGGACTAGCGGGGGTTATTCGAATACGCAGTATTTT CARPGTSGGYSNTQYF
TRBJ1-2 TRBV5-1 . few TGCGCCAGCAGCTTGGGGTCAGGGGTTACTAACTATGCCTTC CASSLGSGVTNYAF
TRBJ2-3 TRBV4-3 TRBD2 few TGCGCCAGCAGCCAAGATACCCCGTTTGGAACGGGAGGGCCGGTAGATACGCAGTATTTT CASSQDTPFGTGGPVDTQYF
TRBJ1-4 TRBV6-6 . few TGTGCCAGCAGTTACCGGGGGGAGGCTGAAAAACTGTTTTTT CASSYRGEAEKLFF
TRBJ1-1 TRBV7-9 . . TGTGCCAGCAGCGAAGGACACCAGAACACTGAAGCTTTCTTT CASSEGHQNTEAFF
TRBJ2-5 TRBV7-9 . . TGTGCCAGCAGCTTCCAAGGACAGTCCCGGGGAAAGGAAGAGACCCAGTACTTC CASSFQGQSRGKEETQYF
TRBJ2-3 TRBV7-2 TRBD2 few TGTGCCAGCAGCCCGAGGACTAGCGGGGCCGGGAGGGGGCAGTATTTT CASSPRTSGAGRGQYF
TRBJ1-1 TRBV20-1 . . TGCAGTGCTTTCCCCTTCGGACAGAACACTGAAGCTTTCTTT CSAFPFGQNTEAFF
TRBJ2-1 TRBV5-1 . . TGCGCCAGCAGCTTACCGTCGGAGGGAGAGCAGTTCTTC CASSLPSEGEQFF
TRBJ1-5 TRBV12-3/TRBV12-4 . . TGTGCCAGCAGTTTACTCAGCGTCAATCAGCCCCAGCATTTT CASSLLSVNQPQHF
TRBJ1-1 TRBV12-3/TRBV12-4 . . TGTGCCGGCGCAGATGGGAACCGCGGAGCTTTCTTT CAGADGNRGAFF
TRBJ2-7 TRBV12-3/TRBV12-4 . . TGTGCCAGCAGTTTTGGCGGACCCTACGAGCAGTACTTC CASSFGGPYEQYF
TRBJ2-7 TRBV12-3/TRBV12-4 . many TGTGCCAGCAGGTTAGGACAGACCTACGAGCAGTACTTC CASRLGQTYEQYF
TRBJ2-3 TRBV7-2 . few TGTGCCAGCAGGTCCAGACTGGGAAGCACAGATACGCAGTATTTT CASRSRLGSTDTQYF
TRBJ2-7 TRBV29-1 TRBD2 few TGCAGCGTGTGGGAGTACGGGGGGGACTACGAGCAGTACTTC CSVWEYGGDYEQYF